This T cell receptor (beta chain) was observed in a study of vaccination and CD4 T cells after COVID-19 (dated by TCRdb to between 2021 and 2024). Concerning the study at large: Every convalescent patient had a positive nasal swab PCR test for SARS-CoV-2, with mild disease in roughly ten patients and severe disease in one. The spike-specific CD4+ TCR repertoire was compared before and after mRNA vaccination in 10 COVID-19 convalescent patients and a few infection-naive healthy vaccine recipients. In control cultures, a CEFX viral epitope pool was used as positive control, an HIV-1 Nef peptide pool was used as negative control, or no peptide was added. Post-vaccine blood samples were obtained a median of approximately 74 days after the second vaccine dose, with a range of about 14 to 241 days. The cultures were stimulated with overlapping spike peptide pools from SARS-CoV-2 and from the common cold coronaviruses HCoV-NL63, HCoV-OC43 and HCoV-229E. The convalescent cohort included six males and four females, with two Hispanic individuals, seven Caucasians, two Asians and one multiracial person. A few convalescent patients gave samples both early after vaccination (day 14) and late after vaccination (days 161 to 241). Post-COVID blood samples from convalescent patients were collected a median of around 110 days after diagnosis, with a range of 35 to 161 days. Participants received two doses of either the Pfizer-BioNTech BNT162b2 vaccine (n=8) or the Moderna mRNA-1273 vaccine (n=2).

Broader findings and caveats from the paper: Of the vaccine-specific clones in convalescent patients, 304 of 307, or nearly all, reacted only to SARS-CoV-2 spike and did not cross-react with common cold coronaviruses. Only a relatively small number of convalescent patients were included in the study, and early timepoints following natural infection were not analyzed. In convalescent patients, a median 86.3% of post-vaccine SARS-CoV-2-reactive clones were detected only after vaccination, and vaccine-specific priming was suggested by this finding. Although the median number of SARS-CoV-2-reactive clonotypes went up from approximately 20 after infection to roughly 40 after vaccination, the increase was not significant.

What this sample's time point label stands for: late sampling 161 to 241 days after vaccination in a few convalescent patients. In the paper's terms, the treatment or condition label means: approximately nine-day PBMC culture with coronavirus spike peptide pools or control peptides (ViraFEST assay). The ViraFEST assay was used in the study, in which antigen-specific T cells were expanded with peptide pools and expanded clonotypes were subsequently identified by TCR sequencing. The convalescent patients' positive SARS-CoV-2 PCR tests fell between March and December 2020, which was before the Alpha, Beta and Delta variants emerged in the United States. About 1.8 million PBMCs per well were cultured in IMDM with about 5% human AB serum and roughly 10 IU/ml IL-2, plus 10 ug/ml peptide pools. On days 3 and 7, half of the culture medium was replaced with fresh IL-2-containing medium. After 10 to 11 days of culture, CD4+ T cells were isolated by negative selection using the EasySep CD4+ T cell isolation kit. Ficoll-Paque Plus gradient centrifugation was used to isolate PBMCs from whole blood, and the isolated PBMCs were then either used fresh or cryopreserved at -140C. Culture conditions were generally each tested in triplicate wells.

The library was prepared using PCR. TCR sequencing of DNA from cultured CD4+ T cells used the Oncomine TCR Beta short-read assay at the Johns Hopkins FTIC core. The QIAamp micro DNA kit was used to extract genomic DNA from the cultured CD4+ T cells. The Oncomine TCR Beta libraries from cultured CD4+ T cells were pooled using unique dual indexes and then sequenced on an Illumina iSeq 100. Per the source publication's procedure: Non-productive sequences were removed, and CDR3s that did not start with C, did not end with F or W, or were shorter than 7 amino acids were discarded. The MANAFEST web application identified antigen-specific clonotypes by comparing peptide-stimulated wells against reference wells and other culture wells. Positive clones required FDR below 0.05, an odds ratio above 5, and productive frequency above 0.1% in at least two of three replicate wells. Cross-reactive clonotypes were defined as significantly expanded in both SARS-CoV-2 spike wells and at least one common cold coronavirus spike condition. Levenshtein distances (stringdist) and unrooted phylogenetic trees (ape) in R version 3.6.1 were used to assess CDR3 homology. TCRdb's own reprocessing of the public reads used fastp at Q25 and MiXCR and kept productive beta chains. Rows with one shared CDR3 protein collapse into an entry with the most common genes and DNA. V and J calls and clone size were set by TCRdb, not the authors. For this sample the table gives approximately 20,000 distinct CDR3 sequences, of which about 35% were detected only once. Together, the top ten hold around 9.2% of the sample.

The germline V gene (reference sequence) supplies CDR1 LNHDA and CDR2 SQIVND. The CDR3 runs 13 residues from the cysteine to the phenylalanine. The read is trimmed to its CDR3 DNA, 39 bases read in frame from base 1. V gives up 7 bases and J gives up 7 bases, and the segment between their germline ends measures 14 bases. Concerning this clonotype: Its antigen remains undetermined. No qualities accompany the bases; no much larger clone lies one base away.

The rearrangement combines TRBV19 with TRBJ1-5; a tentative D match to TRBD1 spans 5 bases. The TCR originated in a human donor who had recovered from COVID-19. The specimen comprised CD4+ T cells from blood, cultured in vitro, sampled about 7 months after SARS-CoV-2 vaccination. This receptor carries the CDR3 CASTPGREQPQHF. The nucleotide sequence reads TGTGCCAGTACCCCAGGGAGGGAGCAGCCCCAGCATTTT.